This TCR beta chain was documented in a study of control samples from healthy donors and cancer patients. Trimming cost V 7 bases and J 0 bases, with 8 bases left between them. The germline CDR1 and CDR2 sequences are MNHEY and SMNVEV (reference sequence). This CDR3 comprises 13 residues. The protocol was immunoSEQ multiplex PCR, while the TCRdb copy is restricted to in-frame clones and leaves out a portion. The sample comprises under 150,000 clones, approximately 88% of which are singletons, and less than 3.5% rests with the top ten. Sequenced: blood. This TCR was recovered from a middle-aged man in good health. The rearrangement joins TRBV27 to TRBJ2-3, with D uncertain. The CDR3 protein is CASTRTSTDTQYF. In DNA form, the CDR3 reads TGTGCCAGCACCCGGACCAGCACAGATACGCAGTATTTT.